This TCR beta chain was identified during a study of identical twins (dated by TCRdb to about 2016). At the level of the whole study: To test whether fetal clonotypes persist, the study used deep sequencing on TCR alpha and beta repertoires from monozygotic twins, unrelated adults of various ages, and cord blood. To rule out contamination, replicate twin experiments were performed at different times with different library preparation protocols. Overall results and qualifications from the work: In beta out-of-frame sequences, excess twin sharing was weaker, because having fewer shared sequences lowered the signal-to-noise ratio. Out-of-frame TCR alpha sharing in monozygotic twins was systematically underestimated by recombination models, whereas sharing between unrelated individuals was in agreement with the recombination models. Zero-insertion analyses could be partly confounded by invariant T cells such as MAIT and iNKT, although diverse VJ usage argued against such confounding for most clonotypes. Out-of-frame TCR alpha sequences shared between twins showed an excess of low generation-probability sequences compared with coincidental sharing between unrelated individuals. Fewer insertions were carried by abundant cord blood beta clonotypes, a similar but weaker trend appeared in young adult naive repertoires, and no such trend appeared in memory repertoires. Because the same donors could not be followed over many years, conclusions were based on cross-sectional statistical analysis.

Taken from the germline V gene, the CDR1 and CDR2 loops are SGHDN and FVKESK. Trimming takes 6 bases off V and 1 base off J; junction bases not matched to a gene: 12. The CDR3 contains 19 residues, cysteine and phenylalanine counted. Solely the CDR3 DNA is kept, with 57 bases framed from the first base. On this clonotype itself: This receptor's antigen is unknown. Qualities for individual bases were not recorded, and no much larger clone is one base off.

All donors were healthy Caucasians. Three pairs of female monozygotic twins, all aged about 18 to 30 years, were included in the twin cohort. RNA for TCR libraries was isolated from peripheral blood mononuclear cells. Library preparation was by 5' RACE. Sequencing was performed on an Illumina HiSeq 2000. A universal primer binding site was introduced by template switching, and a unique molecular identifier was present in the final cDNA, enabling accurate counting of TCR cDNA molecules. Specific primers in the conserved constant-segment region were used to synthesize first-strand cDNA for TCR alpha and beta chains. To control for contamination, every cDNA library carried two barcodes: a SMART-Mk sample barcode plus Illumina barcodes. TruSeq adapter sequences, together with Illumina sample barcodes, were added in two successive PCR steps. Sequencing of the TCR alpha and beta cDNA libraries was done on the Illumina HiSeq platform using custom primers. Under the source paper's analysis protocol: MiGEC processed the raw reads to extract unique molecular identifiers, while MiXCR was used to determine the CDR3 positions. Recombination models were inferred per individual with the repgenHMM and IGoR tools using an EM algorithm. The tcR package in R was used for shared clonotype analysis, with sharing normalized by the product of cloneset sizes. To study raw recombination free of thymic and clonal selection effects, out-of-frame nonproductive sequences were analyzed. The public reads were reprocessed in TCRdb via fastp at Q25 and MiXCR, keeping in-frame beta chains. CDR3 protein sequences are deduplicated, and each keeps its most common genes and DNA. TCRdb, rather than the study authors, made the V and J calls. The sample profile shows about 570,000 distinct CDR3 sequences; 7.5% to 10% of them were found once. The ten most abundant clones make up 3% of the sample.

These data also formed part of another study, on yellow fever vaccine responses in identical twins. The second study's authors report: The T cell response to vaccination in identical twins was reported by the authors to appear partly convergent and partly personalized. Focusing on identical twins, the study followed the T cell clones that responded to the vaccine, and did so with precision.

Sequencing used PBMCs. The V gene is TRBV14 and the J gene is TRBJ2-1; TRBD2 aligns with 13 central bases. This sequence originates from a woman aged 18-30 years in good health. The nucleotides read TGTGCCAGCAGTCCCACTAGCGGGAGGGCCTTTCGTTCCTACAATGAGCAGTTCTTC. It encodes CASSPTSGRAFRSYNEQFF.